Listed below are T cell receptor beta chains from one sample, sequenced in a study of blood T cell repertoires in COVID-19. Here immunoSEQ multiplex PCR was the method, and the copy in TCRdb shows in-frame clones only, minus some. Of 250,000 or so clones in the sample, under 85% are singletons; the top ten hold less than 6.5%. Sequencing was performed on peripheral blood. The origin of the receptors is a human donor in a cohort sampled during active COVID-19. CDR3s include the opening cysteine and the closing phenylalanine or tryptophan. The D gene is left open where the match is weak. Size tells how often a clone was seen (once, few, many) or the class of an expanded clone, and some rows leave it out.

CASSLPGTDTQYF TGTGCCAGCAGCTTGCCGGGCACAGATACGCAGTATTTT TRBV11-2 NA NA TRBJ2-3
CASTAGAGTEAFF TGTGCCAGCACGGCAGGGGCGGGCACTGAAGCTTTCTTT TRBV28 NA NA TRBJ1-1
CASSLTSVEVSTDTQYF TGTGCCAGCAGTTTAACATCAGTGGAGGTTAGCACAGATACGCAGTATTTT TRBV27 NA NA TRBJ2-3
CAISDSGRGDEQYF TGTGCCATCAGTGATAGCGGGAGGGGCGACGAGCAGTACTTC TRBV10-3 few TRBD2 TRBJ2-7
CASSRTQSSYNSPLHF TGTGCCAGCAGCCGAACACAGAGCTCCTATAATTCACCCCTCCACTTT TRBV11-2 NA NA TRBJ1-6
CASSLQGEQETQYF TGTGCCAGCAGTTTACAGGGGGAACAAGAGACCCAGTACTTC TRBV28 NA TRBD1 TRBJ2-5
CAISEGTGLTGANVLTF TGTGCCATCAGTGAAGGGACAGGACTTACTGGGGCCAACGTCCTGACTTTC TRBV10-3 NA TRBD1 TRBJ2-6
CATSDPGGAGTSGISGELFF TGTGCCACCAGTGATCCCGGAGGAGCGGGGACTAGCGGGATCTCCGGGGAGCTGTTTTTT TRBV24-1 NA TRBD2 TRBJ2-2
CASSVARQGSQPQHF TGTGCCAGCTCAGTAGCTAGGCAGGGCAGCCAGCCCCAGCATTTT TRBV18 NA NA TRBJ1-5
CAWSGGGTPLPVGGYTF TGTGCCTGGAGCGGGGGGGGGACTCCGCTACCCGTGGGAGGCTACACCTTC TRBV30 NA NA TRBJ1-2
CASNERGGNYGYTF TGTGCCAGTAATGAAAGGGGAGGTAACTATGGCTACACCTTC TRBV19 many NA TRBJ1-2
CASSLAGTGGGYTF TGTGCCAGCAGCCTAGCGGGGACAGGGGGTGGCTACACCTTC TRBV7-9 NA TRBD1 TRBJ1-2
CASSQERGLPAFF TGCGCCAGCAGCCAAGAACGGGGACTGCCGGCTTTCTTT TRBV4-1 NA NA TRBJ1-1
CAIRQRGGRTDTQYF TGTGCCATCAGACAACGCGGGGGTAGGACAGATACGCAGTATTTT TRBV10-3 NA TRBD2 TRBJ2-3
CASSVESGGSRNEQYF TGTGCCAGCAGCGTAGAATCAGGGGGTTCGAGAAACGAGCAGTACTTC TRBV9 few TRBD1 TRBJ2-7
CASSQGLQSYNEQFF TGTGCCAGCAGTCAGGGTTTGCAGTCCTACAATGAGCAGTTCTTC TRBV6-2/TRBV6-3 NA NA TRBJ2-1
CASSYSIRDSPLHF TGTGCCAGCAGTTACTCGATTCGGGATTCACCCCTCCACTTT TRBV6-5 NA NA TRBJ1-6
CASSTQTGFYGYTF TGTGCCAGTAGTACGCAGACAGGGTTTTATGGCTACACCTTC TRBV19 NA TRBD1 TRBJ1-2
CATSRDTGDTEAFF TGTGCCACCAGCAGAGATACGGGGGACACTGAAGCTTTCTTT TRBV15 NA NA TRBJ1-1
CASTPVQGGGTQYF TGTGCCAGCACCCCGGTCCAGGGAGGAGGGACCCAGTACTTC TRBV11-2 NA NA TRBJ2-5
CATSESGAQGTGELFF TGTGCCACCAGTGAGTCGGGCGCCCAGGGGACCGGGGAGCTGTTTTTT TRBV24-1 NA NA TRBJ2-2
CASSVVGQGLHEQFF TGTGCCAGCAGCGTAGTAGGACAGGGGCTTCATGAGCAGTTCTTC TRBV9 NA TRBD1 TRBJ2-1
CASSRQGDTQETQYF TGTGCCAGCAGTAGACAAGGGGACACCCAAGAGACCCAGTACTTC TRBV6-5 NA NA TRBJ2-5
CAISRQGGNTEAFF TGTGCCATCAGCCGCCAGGGGGGGAACACTGAAGCTTTCTTT TRBV10-3 NA TRBD1 TRBJ1-1
CSVVDYRTGTQYF TGCAGCGTTGTCGACTACAGGACAGGGACGCAGTATTTT TRBV29-1 NA TRBD1 TRBJ2-3
CASLRDSMNTEAFF TGTGCCAGCTTGAGGGACAGCATGAACACTGAAGCTTTCTTT TRBV7-9 NA TRBD1 TRBJ1-1
CASSDPGHGLEAFF TGTGCCAGCAGCGATCCGGGACACGGACTTGAAGCTTTCTTT TRBV13 NA NA TRBJ1-1
CATSDPGTRVNNEQFF TGTGCCACCAGTGATCCGGGGACTAGGGTCAACAATGAGCAGTTCTTC TRBV24-1 NA TRBD2 TRBJ2-1
CASSVRQGPYEQYF TGTGCCAGCAGCGTCCGACAGGGGCCCTACGAGCAGTACTTC TRBV9 NA TRBD1 TRBJ2-7
CASSYKQTGTSKFNEQFF TGTGCCAGCAGTTACAAGCAAACCGGGACTAGCAAGTTCAATGAGCAGTTCTTC TRBV6-2/TRBV6-3 NA TRBD2 TRBJ2-1
CASSNHAYQETQYF TGTGCCAGCAGCAACCACGCGTACCAAGAGACCCAGTACTTC TRBV9 NA NA TRBJ2-5
CASSLWQGGTGELFF TGCGCCAGCAGCTTATGGCAGGGTGGGACCGGGGAGCTGTTTTTT TRBV5-1 few NA TRBJ2-2
CASSPRYGDRSYEQYF TGTGCCAGCAGTCCAAGATACGGGGACAGAAGCTACGAGCAGTACTTC TRBV3-1/TRBV3-2 NA TRBD1 TRBJ2-7
CASSQDYGARAFF TGTGCCAGCAGCCAAGACTATGGGGCGCGGGCTTTCTTT TRBV3-1/TRBV3-2 once NA TRBJ1-1
CASSPRAGWDYEQYF TGTGCCAGCAGCCCAAGAGCGGGGTGGGACTACGAGCAGTACTTC TRBV5-4 NA TRBD2 TRBJ2-7
CASSRPGGDTEAFF TGTGCCAGCAGTCGCCCTGGGGGGGACACTGAAGCTTTCTTT TRBV6-5 NA NA TRBJ1-1
CASRWDWENTEAFF TGTGCCAGCAGATGGGACTGGGAGAACACTGAAGCTTTCTTT TRBV2 NA NA TRBJ1-1
CASWPGLASYNEQFF TGTGCCAGCTGGCCGGGACTAGCTTCCTACAATGAGCAGTTCTTC TRBV5-6 NA TRBD2 TRBJ2-1
CASSTGQDEKLFF TGTGCCAGTTCGACAGGGCAGGATGAAAAACTGTTTTTT TRBV19 NA TRBD1 TRBJ1-4
CASRGLAGANTGELFF TGTGCCAGCAGGGGACTAGCGGGCGCGAACACCGGGGAGCTGTTTTTT TRBV27 once TRBD2 TRBJ2-2
CASSVEASGTQYF TGTGCCAGCAGCGTAGAGGCCTCAGGGACGCAGTATTTT TRBV9 NA NA TRBJ2-3
CASSRQVRRDRESYEQYF TGTGCCAGCAGCCGACAAGTACGACGGGACAGGGAATCCTACGAGCAGTACTTC TRBV5-8 NA TRBD1 TRBJ2-7
CASSPSPPGVAYEQYF TGTGCCAGCTCACCATCCCCGCCAGGGGTGGCCTACGAGCAGTACTTC TRBV18 NA NA TRBJ2-7
CASSPRSSGSAGELFF TGCGCCAGCAGCCCTAGGTCTAGCGGGAGCGCCGGGGAGCTGTTTTTT TRBV5-1 NA TRBD2 TRBJ2-2
CASRPGTGDGNTIYF TGTGCCAGTAGGCCTGGGACAGGCGATGGAAACACCATATATTTT TRBV19 NA TRBD1 TRBJ1-3
CASSLIGAGELFF TGTGCCAGCAGTCTAATAGGGGCCGGGGAGCTGTTTTTT TRBV27 NA NA TRBJ2-2
CASSEARREGYRETQYF TGTGCCAGCAGTGAAGCCAGGCGGGAGGGCTATCGGGAGACCCAGTACTTC TRBV6-1 NA TRBD2 TRBJ2-5
CASTGHSYEQYF TGTGCCAGTACAGGGCACTCCTACGAGCAGTACTTC TRBV28 NA NA TRBJ2-7
CASSSLGTRYEQYF TGTGCCAGCAGCTCCCTCGGGACTAGGTACGAGCAGTACTTC TRBV7-2 NA TRBD2 TRBJ2-7
CASNTPGLAGLDTQYF TGTGCCAGCAATACCCCGGGACTAGCGGGATTAGATACGCAGTATTTT TRBV27 few TRBD2 TRBJ2-3
CASSLDGQGYNSPLHF TGCGCCAGCAGCTTGGACGGACAGGGATATAATTCACCCCTCCACTTT TRBV5-1 few TRBD1 TRBJ1-6
CASSYRAGAVNQPQHF TGTGCCAGCAGTTATAGGGCAGGGGCCGTCAATCAGCCCCAGCATTTT TRBV6-5 NA NA TRBJ1-5
CASSYRQGQETQYF TGTGCCAGCAGTTATAGACAGGGCCAAGAGACCCAGTACTTC TRBV27 NA TRBD1 TRBJ2-5
CASRWGQGSNQPQHF TGTGCCAGTAGATGGGGACAGGGAAGCAATCAGCCCCAGCATTTT TRBV19 many TRBD1 TRBJ1-5
CASSPLVWGDGVSPLHF TGTGCCAGCAGCCCCCTTGTCTGGGGGGATGGAGTATCACCCCTCCACTTT TRBV5-5 NA NA TRBJ1-6
CASSGQGVLEKLFF TGTGCCAGCAGTGGACAGGGAGTTCTTGAAAAACTGTTTTTT TRBV2 NA TRBD1 TRBJ1-4
CASSSGDRGSANEKLFF TGTGCCAGCAGCTCGGGGGACAGGGGATCGGCTAATGAAAAACTGTTTTTT TRBV7-9 NA TRBD1 TRBJ1-4
CASSIGDTHQPQHF TGTGCCAGTAGTATAGGGGACACTCATCAGCCCCAGCATTTT TRBV19 NA NA TRBJ1-5
CASSQETSGKETQYF TGTGCCAGCAGCCAAGAAACTAGCGGAAAAGAGACCCAGTACTTC TRBV4-2 NA TRBD2 TRBJ2-5
CASSQVTGGASYEQYF TGCGCCAGCAGCCAAGTAACCGGGGGGGCCTCCTACGAGCAGTACTTC TRBV4-1 once TRBD2 TRBJ2-7